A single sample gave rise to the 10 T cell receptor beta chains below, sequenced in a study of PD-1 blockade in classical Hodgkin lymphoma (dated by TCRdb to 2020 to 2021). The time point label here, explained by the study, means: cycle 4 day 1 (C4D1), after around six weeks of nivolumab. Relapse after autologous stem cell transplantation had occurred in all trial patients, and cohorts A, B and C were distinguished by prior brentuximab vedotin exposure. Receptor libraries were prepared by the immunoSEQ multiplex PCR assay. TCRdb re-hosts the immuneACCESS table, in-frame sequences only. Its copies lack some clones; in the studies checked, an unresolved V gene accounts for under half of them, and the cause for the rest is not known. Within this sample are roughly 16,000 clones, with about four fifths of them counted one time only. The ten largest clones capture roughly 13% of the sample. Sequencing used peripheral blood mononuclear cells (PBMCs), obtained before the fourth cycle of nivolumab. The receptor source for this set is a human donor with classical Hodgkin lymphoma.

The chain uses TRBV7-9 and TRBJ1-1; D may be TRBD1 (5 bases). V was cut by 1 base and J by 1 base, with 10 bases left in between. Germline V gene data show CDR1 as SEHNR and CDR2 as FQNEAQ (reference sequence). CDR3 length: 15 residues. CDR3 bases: TGTGCCAGCAGCTTAGATGGGGGGGAGAACACTGAAGCTTTCTTT. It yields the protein CASSLDGGENTEAFF.

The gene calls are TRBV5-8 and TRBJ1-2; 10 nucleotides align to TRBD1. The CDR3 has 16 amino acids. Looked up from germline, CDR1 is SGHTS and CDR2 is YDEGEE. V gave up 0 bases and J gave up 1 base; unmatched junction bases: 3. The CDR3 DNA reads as TGTGCCAGCAGCTTGGCCGGGACAGGGGTTAACTATGGCTACACCTTC. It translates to CASSLAGTGVNYGYTF.

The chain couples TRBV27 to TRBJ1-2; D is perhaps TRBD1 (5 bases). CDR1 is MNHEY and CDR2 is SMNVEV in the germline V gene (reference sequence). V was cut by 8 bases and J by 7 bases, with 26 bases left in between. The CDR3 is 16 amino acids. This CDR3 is CASGALGGDYGGGYTF. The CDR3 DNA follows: TGTGCCAGCGGCGCCCTTGGGGGGGACTACGGGGGTGGCTACACCTTC.

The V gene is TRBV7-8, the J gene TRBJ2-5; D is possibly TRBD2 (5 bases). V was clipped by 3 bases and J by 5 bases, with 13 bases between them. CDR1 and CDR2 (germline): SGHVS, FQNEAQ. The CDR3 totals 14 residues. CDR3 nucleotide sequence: TGTGCCAGCAGCTTTAAGCTCCGAGGGGAGACCCAGTACTTC. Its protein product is CASSFKLRGETQYF.

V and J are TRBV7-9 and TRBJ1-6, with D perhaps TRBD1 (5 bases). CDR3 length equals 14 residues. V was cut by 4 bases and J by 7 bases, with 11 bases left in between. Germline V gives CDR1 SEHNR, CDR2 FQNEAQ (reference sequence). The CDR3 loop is CASSSGTFNSPLHF. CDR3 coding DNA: TGTGCCAGCAGCTCCGGGACTTTCAATTCACCCCTCCACTTT.

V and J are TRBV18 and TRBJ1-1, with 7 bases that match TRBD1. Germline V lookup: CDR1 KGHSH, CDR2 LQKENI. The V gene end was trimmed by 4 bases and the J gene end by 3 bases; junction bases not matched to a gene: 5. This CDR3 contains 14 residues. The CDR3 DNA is TGTGCCAGCTCACGAAACAGGGGAGACACTGAAGCTTTCTTT. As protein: CASSRNRGDTEAFF.

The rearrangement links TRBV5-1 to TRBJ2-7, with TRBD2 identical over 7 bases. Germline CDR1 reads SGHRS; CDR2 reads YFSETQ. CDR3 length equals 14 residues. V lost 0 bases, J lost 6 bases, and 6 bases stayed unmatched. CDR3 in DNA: TGCGCCAGCAGCTTGGGGGAGGGGAGCAGCGAGCAGTACTTC. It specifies CASSLGEGSSEQYF.

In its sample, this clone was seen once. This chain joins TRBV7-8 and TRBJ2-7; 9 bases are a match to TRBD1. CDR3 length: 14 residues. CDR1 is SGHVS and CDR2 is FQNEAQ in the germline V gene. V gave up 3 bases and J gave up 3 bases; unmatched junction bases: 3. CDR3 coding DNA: TGTGCCAGCAGCTTGTCGACAGGGGGCTACGAGCAGTACTTC. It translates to CASSLSTGGYEQYF.

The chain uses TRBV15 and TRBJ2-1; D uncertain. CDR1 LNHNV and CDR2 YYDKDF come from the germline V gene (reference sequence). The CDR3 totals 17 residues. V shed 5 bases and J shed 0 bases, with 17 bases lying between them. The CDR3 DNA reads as TGTGCCACCAGCCGAAACACTCACCCAAGCTCCTACAATGAGCAGTTCTTC. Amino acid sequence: CATSRNTHPSSYNEQFF.

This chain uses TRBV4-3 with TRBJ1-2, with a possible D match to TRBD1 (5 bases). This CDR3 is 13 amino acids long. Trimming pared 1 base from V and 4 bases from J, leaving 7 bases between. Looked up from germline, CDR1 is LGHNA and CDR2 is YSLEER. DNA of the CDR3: TGCGCCAGCAGCCAAGGAAGGGGCTATGGCTACACCTTC. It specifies CASSQGRGYGYTF.